A selection of T cell receptor beta chains follows, all from one sample in a study of T-cell memory formation after mild COVID-19. TCRdb reanalysed the 5' RACE reads using MiXCR and keeps one entry per CDR3 protein. The repertoire has under 250,000 distinct CDR3 sequences, roughly 14% of them found once; the top ten carry 2.1%. Sequencing was carried out using PBMCs or a T cell subset sorted from them (not recorded which). Source of these receptors: an adult woman who had mild COVID-19 (a few samples of this study predate the infection). Cell type and time point are not known. Both conserved end residues are part of each CDR3. Each record gives: J gene, clone size, V gene, D gene, CDR3 DNA, CDR3 protein. A D gene is named only where the DNA matches it firmly. Some rows mark clone size as missing; the rest say once, few, many or name a class of expanded clone.

TRBJ2-7,few,TRBV18,.,TGTGCCAGCTCACCGCAATTAGGCGAGCAGTACTTC,CASSPQLGEQYF
TRBJ2-3,few,TRBV10-3,.,TGTGCCATCAGTCCCCGGGAGACAGATACGCAGTATTTT,CAISPRETDTQYF
TRBJ2-1,few,TRBV5-4,.,TGTGCCGCCGGAACACCCGCATACAATGAGCAGTTCTTC,CAAGTPAYNEQFF
TRBJ1-6,.,TRBV18,.,TGTGCCAGCTCACTCCAGGGTGAGGGATCACCCCTCCACTTT,CASSLQGEGSPLHF
TRBJ2-6,few,TRBV7-9,.,TGTGCCAGCAGCACCGGAGGGGGACCGCAGCCCGGCGTCCTGACTTTC,CASSTGGGPQPGVLTF
TRBJ1-6,.,TRBV20-1,TRBD1,TGCAGTGCCCGTTACAGGGGAAATAATTCACCCCTCCACTTT,CSARYRGNNSPLHF
TRBJ1-5,.,TRBV20-1,TRBD1,TGCAGTGCTAGGCCCACCAGGGACAGGGGCAATCAGCCCCAGCATTTT,CSARPTRDRGNQPQHF
TRBJ1-5,few,TRBV5-5,.,TGTGCCAGCAGCTTTTATATCGGAGGGGGGGATCAGCCCCAGCATTTT,CASSFYIGGGDQPQHF
TRBJ1-1,.,TRBV29-1,.,TGCAGCGTTGAAATGAATTTCGAAGCTTTCTTT,CSVEMNFEAFF
TRBJ1-1,many,TRBV20-1,TRBD1,TGCAGTGCTGGGACAGGGATGAACACTGAAGCTTTCTTT,CSAGTGMNTEAFF
TRBJ2-2,few,TRBV12-3/TRBV12-4,.,TGTGCCAGCAGTTTGAGAGGGGATGGGACCGGGGAGCTGTTTTTT,CASSLRGDGTGELFF
TRBJ2-3,many,TRBV7-3,TRBD2,TGTGCCAGCAGCTTAACGTTCAGCGGGGGTGGGAGCACAGATACGCAGTATTTT,CASSLTFSGGGSTDTQYF
TRBJ1-3,few,TRBV9,TRBD1,TGTGCCAGCAGCGCAGGGGGCACCATATATTTT,CASSAGGTIYF
TRBJ1-5,once,TRBV19,.,TGTGCCAGTAGAACCGACAGGATCAACAATCAGCCCCAGCATTTT,CASRTDRINNQPQHF
TRBJ2-1,few,TRBV12-3/TRBV12-4,TRBD2,TGTGCCAGCAGTTTATACGGGAGGGCAGCGGGTGAGCAGTTCTTC,CASSLYGRAAGEQFF
TRBJ2-3,few,TRBV12-3/TRBV12-4,.,TGTGCCAGCAGTTTGGTGGACAGTCCCCAGGGTACGCAGTATTTT,CASSLVDSPQGTQYF
TRBJ1-2,.,TRBV5-6,.,TGTGCCAGCAGCTTGCCCTCCCAGCCTTATGGCTACACCTTC,CASSLPSQPYGYTF
TRBJ2-1,many,TRBV5-1,TRBD1,TGCGCCAGCAGCGCCGGGACAGGATCCTACAATGAGCAGTTCTTC,CASSAGTGSYNEQFF
TRBJ1-5,.,TRBV5-1,TRBD1,TGCGCCAGCAGCCCCGCAGCTCAGGGGGGCAATCAGCCCCAGCATTTT,CASSPAAQGGNQPQHF
TRBJ2-7,few,TRBV27,TRBD1,TGTGCCAGCAGTTTCCGGACAGGGTGGTACGAGCAGTACTTC,CASSFRTGWYEQYF
TRBJ2-7,many,TRBV27,.,TGTGCCAGCAGTTTTAGAGCGGGTTATTACGAGCAGTACTTC,CASSFRAGYYEQYF
TRBJ1-4,.,TRBV12-3/TRBV12-4,.,TGTGCCAGCAGTTTTAACGGAAATGAAAAACTGTTTTTT,CASSFNGNEKLFF
TRBJ1-5,.,TRBV10-3,.,TGTGCCATCAGTGCAGAGGTTAATCAGCCCCAGCATTTT,CAISAEVNQPQHF
TRBJ2-3,.,TRBV5-1,TRBD2,TGCGCCAGCAGCTTGGCCCCCGGGAGGAGTGGCACAGATACGCAGTATTTT,CASSLAPGRSGTDTQYF
TRBJ2-1,.,TRBV5-4,.,TGTGCCAGCAGCTTGGTCCAAACTGAGCAGTTCTTC,CASSLVQTEQFF
TRBJ1-5,few,TRBV7-8,TRBD1,TGTGCCAGCACCTCCTCCAGGGGGTCCAATCAGCCCCAGCATTTT,CASTSSRGSNQPQHF
TRBJ2-3,many,TRBV7-2,.,TGTGCCAGCAGCTTAAGGTGGGGCGGCACAGATACGCAGTATTTT,CASSLRWGGTDTQYF
TRBJ2-1,.,TRBV24-1,TRBD2,TGTGCCACCAGTGACCGTATTTTAGCGGGGGTTGAGCAGTTCTTC,CATSDRILAGVEQFF
TRBJ2-7,.,TRBV6-5,TRBD2,TGTGCCAGCAGTTACGCGGGGGTAGGATCCTACGAGCAGTACTTC,CASSYAGVGSYEQYF
TRBJ2-1,few,TRBV10-3,TRBD2,TGTGCCATCAGTGAAGGTCTAGCGGCCTACAATGAGCAGTTCTTC,CAISEGLAAYNEQFF
TRBJ2-7,.,TRBV18,.,TGTGCCAGCTCAAAACAGGGTGACGAGCAGTACTTC,CASSKQGDEQYF
TRBJ2-7,many,TRBV5-1,.,TGCGCCAGCAGCTCCCCCACAAGCGGAGACTGGTCCTACGAGCAGTACTTC,CASSSPTSGDWSYEQYF
TRBJ2-2,many,TRBV5-1,.,TGCGCCAGCAGCTTGGGGCACACCGGGGAGCTGTTTTTT,CASSLGHTGELFF
TRBJ2-1,.,TRBV5-1,.,TGCGCCAGCAGCCCAAGGGGGGACAACATAGAGCAGTTCTTC,CASSPRGDNIEQFF
TRBJ2-3,.,TRBV7-2,.,TGTGCCAGCAGCTCCCCCCGGGGGGCGCGGGTAGATACGCAGTATTTT,CASSSPRGARVDTQYF
TRBJ1-5,.,TRBV2,.,TGTGCCAGCAGTGAATTCTTTAGGCGCACGGAATATAGCAATCAGCCCCAGCATTTT,CASSEFFRRTEYSNQPQHF
TRBJ2-7,many,TRBV7-2,.,TGTGCCAGCAGCTTAACTAGGGACGAGCAGTACTTC,CASSLTRDEQYF
TRBJ1-2,.,TRBV20-1,TRBD1,TGCAGTGCCGCAGGGGGCGAAGGCTACACCTTC,CSAAGGEGYTF
TRBJ2-1,many,TRBV19,.,TGTGCCAGTAGTATAGCCAAGGGTTCGGGAGACCATCGGTCCAATGAGCAGTTCTTC,CASSIAKGSGDHRSNEQFF
TRBJ2-3,many,TRBV20-1,.,TGCAGTGCTAGGTTCCGCGGGAGCACAGATACGCAGTATTTT,CSARFRGSTDTQYF
TRBJ2-7,few,TRBV5-1,.,TGCGCCAGCAGCCCCAACTTACAGAGCGCTCCGAGCGAGCAGTACTTC,CASSPNLQSAPSEQYF
TRBJ1-1,many,TRBV5-1,.,TGCGCCAGCAGCTTGGGGGGAGTCGGAACTGAAGCTTTCTTT,CASSLGGVGTEAFF
TRBJ2-5,once,TRBV7-2,TRBD1,TGTGCCAGCAGCCCGGGACAGCAAATCCAAGAGACCCAGTACTTC,CASSPGQQIQETQYF
TRBJ1-1,.,TRBV5-1,.,TGCGCCAGCAGCTTGGTGACCCCCGGGGACACTGAAGCTTTCTTT,CASSLVTPGDTEAFF
TRBJ2-7,.,TRBV24-1,TRBD2,TGTGCCACCAGTCAGCGGGAGAGCTCCTACGAGCAGTACTTC,CATSQRESSYEQYF
TRBJ2-3,.,TRBV4-2,.,TGTGCCAGCAGCCAAGATGGAGCTAGTGCAGATACGCAGTATTTT,CASSQDGASADTQYF
TRBJ1-4,few,TRBV5-1,TRBD1,TGCGCCAGCAGACCGGACAGGGGAGAGGAAAAACTGTTTTTT,CASRPDRGEEKLFF
TRBJ2-1,few,TRBV7-2,.,TGTGCCAGCAGCGCCCGGGACTGGCCCCGGGATGAGCAGTTCTTC,CASSARDWPRDEQFF
TRBJ1-1,few,TRBV6-5,.,TGTGCCAGCAGTGTACCCGGGACGGCGGAAGCTTTCTTT,CASSVPGTAEAFF
TRBJ2-3,.,TRBV9,.,TGTGCCAGCAGCGCTAAACTCCGGGGACTCATCAGAGACACGCAGTATTTT,CASSAKLRGLIRDTQYF
TRBJ2-1,.,TRBV27,TRBD1,TGTGCCAGCAGCCGGGACAGGGGAATCAATGAGCAGTTCTTC,CASSRDRGINEQFF
TRBJ1-1,.,TRBV27,.,TGTGCCAGCAGTTTATCGGCCACGACAGTGGATGGCGGCTGGGGGACTGAAGCTTTCTTT,CASSLSATTVDGGWGTEAFF
TRBJ2-2,.,TRBV12-3/TRBV12-4,.,TGTGCCAGCAGTTTTTCGGGGGCGCCCGGGGAGCTGTTTTTT,CASSFSGAPGELFF